This TCR beta chain emerged from a study of blood T cell repertoires in COVID-19 (dated by TCRdb to the early 2020s). Broadly, across the study: The collaborator samples originated in the United States, Italy and Spain and spanned the acute and convalescent phases of COVID-19. The material from the prospective study consisted of cDNA or gDNA derived from T cells, B-cell-depleted T cells, or PBMCs. Deeply sampled blood TCRbeta repertoires from subjects exposed to, actively infected with, or recovered from COVID-19 were included in the dataset. The repertoires were released in a freely available public database intended as a resource for research on the immune response to SARS-CoV-2. The samples were drawn from two sources: the first 160 participants of the ongoing ImmuneRACE study, and fewer than 1,500 subjects contributed by 6 global collaborators. Nearly every sample came with metadata listing a de-identified subject ID, COVID-19 status, age in years and sex. Where available, HLA class I and class II types were obtained from metadata supplied by the sample provider rather than from assay-based typing. Study-wide conclusions, independent of this receptor: The amount of clinical and demographic metadata varied by source and participant and was provided uncurated.

TCRbeta CDR3 regions were amplified from genomic DNA using the immunoSEQ Assay, a bias-controlled multiplex PCR. The published analysis was carried out like this. Within the assay, amplification of reference gene primers was used to estimate how many nucleated cells each sample contained. To quantify the absolute abundance of each unique TCRbeta CDR3 rearrangement, sequence reads were collapsed and filtered. Productive Simpson clonality was computed per sample as the square root of Simpson's diversity index over productive rearrangements. Drawn from immuneACCESS, this table holds only the in-frame rearrangements with V and J called that TCRdb kept. Clones are partly lost; checked studies trace under half to an unresolved V gene and leave the rest unexplained. The V and J calls and clone size are taken from that table; D and trimming were inferred from the DNA. The sample includes around 95,000 clones, with over 75% observed a single time. The ten largest clones capture about 10% of the sample.

Collaborating institutions collected whole blood in K2EDTA tubes following their own protocols. Collaborator samples were shipped for TCRbeta analysis as frozen whole blood, isolated PBMCs, or DNA extracted from either sample type. The germline V gene yields SGHRS for CDR1 and YFSETQ for CDR2. V trim: 3 bases; J trim: 2 bases; unmatched bases: 4. Spanning cysteine to phenylalanine, the CDR3 consists of 14 amino acids. Here the CDR3 DNA is all that survives: 42 bases in frame from base 1. Comment on this clone: Its antigen remains unidentified. No qualities accompany the bases; no much larger clone lies one base away.

The receptor chain draws on TRBV5-1 and TRBJ1-2; 7 central bases correspond to TRBD1. This receptor was identified in a woman older than 75 with acute or convalescent COVID-19. Material for sequencing was peripheral blood. DNA sequence: TGCGCCAGCAGCTCGTCGACAGGGAACTATGGCTACACCTTC. This translates into CASSSSTGNYGYTF.